These 13 T cell receptor beta chains share one sample of origin, sequenced in a study of blood T cell repertoires in COVID-19. This table comes from immunoSEQ multiplex PCR, and its TCRdb copy is limited to in-frame clones, with some not included. In the table there are 180,000 or so clones, 87% of which are singletons. Material: peripheral blood. The receptor set was obtained from a woman in her forties or fifties with acute or convalescent COVID-19.

The chain links TRBV3-1 (or the pseudogene TRBV3-2) to TRBJ2-5; 10 bases line up with TRBD2. The CDR3 consists of 16 residues. Germline loops: CDR1 LGHDT, CDR2 YNNKEL (reference sequence). V lost 4 bases to trimming and J lost 2 bases; unmatched junction nucleotides: 7. CDR3 region: CASSPWSSGGQETQYF. The DNA for the CDR3 is TGTGCCAGCAGCCCGTGGAGTAGCGGGGGGCAAGAGACCCAGTACTTC.

This chain links TRBV29-1 with TRBJ2-1; 8 bases agree with TRBD1. CDR3 length: 14 amino acids. Germline V lookup: CDR1 SQVTM, CDR2 ANQGSEA. The junction had 9 bases not matched to a gene; V was cut back by 7 bases and J by 4 bases. CDR3 residues: CSAGQGGAYNEQFF. The DNA for the CDR3 is TGCAGCGCAGGACAGGGCGGGGCATACAATGAGCAGTTCTTC.

The genes are TRBV11-3 and TRBJ2-1, with D tentatively TRBD2 (5 bases). From germline, CDR1 is SGHNT and CDR2 YENEEA. Trimming removed 5 bases from V and 0 bases from J, with 11 bases in between. This CDR3 spans 15 amino acids. CDR3 loop: CASSPLDYSYNEQFF. CDR3 sequence (DNA): TGTGCCAGCAGCCCTCTAGACTACTCCTACAATGAGCAGTTCTTC. The variable domain in full, with the rest retrieved from reference TRBV11-3 and TRBJ2-1, is EAGVVQSPRYKIIEKKQPVAFWCNPISGHNTLYWYLQNLGQGPELLIRYENEEAVDDSQLPKDRFSAERLKGVDSTLKIQPAELGDSAVYLCASSPLDYSYNEQFFGPGTRLTVL.

The table lists this clone with a few counts. V gene TRBV5-1 combines with J gene TRBJ2-7; perhaps TRBD2 as D (6 bases). Germline-derived CDR1 and CDR2 are SGHRS and YFSETQ. The CDR3 sequence is 14 residues long. V was pared by 4 bases and J by 0 bases, with 11 bases between. The CDR3 protein is CASSPGTPSYEQYF. For the CDR3, the DNA is TGCGCCAGCAGCCCCGGGACTCCCTCCTACGAGCAGTACTTC.

V gene TRBV6-6 combines with J gene TRBJ1-2, with 7 bases identical to TRBD1. Germline CDR1 and CDR2: MNHNY and SVGAGI (reference sequence). This CDR3 spans 12 amino acids. Trimming at V came to 4 bases and at J to 6 bases, leaving 2 bases not matched to a gene. CDR3 residues: CASSSTGHGYTF. Here the CDR3 DNA reads TGTGCCAGCAGTTCGACAGGGCATGGCTACACCTTC.

The gene calls are TRBV4-1 and TRBJ1-2; 9 bases fit TRBD1. The V segment lost 2 bases and the J segment 4 bases; nucleotides outside the gene matches: 5. This CDR3 spans 15 amino acids. Germline CDR1 is MGHRA and CDR2 is YSYEKL. The CDR3 loop is CASSQSTGGVYGYTF. The CDR3 bases are TGCGCCAGCAGCCAATCAACAGGGGGCGTCTATGGCTACACCTTC.

The V and J genes are TRBV5-4 and TRBJ1-2; TRBD1 matches 9 bases. Germline CDR1 SGHNT, CDR2 YYREEE (reference sequence). J gave up 5 bases and V 4 bases, and 6 bases lay outside the gene matches. The CDR3 covers 14 residues. CDR3 sequence (DNA): TGTGCCAGCAGCACGGGACAGGGTAGATATGGCTACACCTTC. Translating it yields CASSTGQGRYGYTF.

This chain connects TRBV25-1 to TRBJ2-7; a possible D gene is TRBD1 (6 bases). Between the trimmed V and J ends, which lost 8 bases and 3 bases, there was a span of 26 bases. The CDR3 is 17 amino acids. CDR1 is MGHDK and CDR2 is SYGVNS in the germline V gene. DNA for the CDR3: TGTGCCAGCCCCAGCATAAAGCAGGGGATGGTCGTCTACGAGCAGTACTTC. Amino acids: CASPSIKQGMVVYEQYF.

This chain uses TRBV27 with TRBJ2-3; 7 nucleotides agree with TRBD1. The CDR3 sequence is 16 residues long. J was trimmed by 2 bases and V by 6 bases; bases with no gene match: 11. Germline assignment: CDR1 MNHEY and CDR2 SMNVEV (reference sequence). The CDR3 sequence is CASSKGQRPVTDTQYF. For the CDR3, the DNA is TGTGCCAGCAGCAAGGGACAGCGACCAGTCACAGATACGCAGTATTTT.

J is TRBJ1-1 and V is TRBV27, with 10 nucleotides matching TRBD1. The CDR3 is 16 residues long. Per the germline V gene, CDR1 is MNHEY and CDR2 is SMNVEV (reference sequence). V trimming: 5 bases; J trimming: 4 bases; junction bases outside the gene matches: 10. CDR3 amino acids: CASSPSLGTGVTEAFF. The CDR3, as DNA: TGTGCCAGCAGTCCAAGTTTGGGGACAGGGGTCACTGAAGCTTTCTTT.

The V and J genes are TRBV27 and TRBJ1-2; 8 bases are a match to TRBD1. The germline V gene encodes CDR1 MNHEY and CDR2 SMNVEV (reference sequence). This CDR3 has 13 residues. V trimming: 8 bases; J trimming: 5 bases; junction bases outside the gene matches: 7. The CDR3 here is CASGERQGYGYTF. CDR3 DNA: TGTGCCAGCGGGGAAAGACAGGGGTATGGCTACACCTTC.

This clone was counted a few times. The rearrangement links TRBV7-2 to TRBJ2-3, with 7 bases identical to TRBD2. The CDR3 loop spans 16 amino acids. CDR1 and CDR2 (germline): SGHTA, FQGNSA. Germline trimming cut 4 bases from V and 3 bases from J; bases unmatched to any gene: 10. CDR3 sequence reads: CASSSRLAGLTDTQYF. The CDR3 DNA is TGTGCCAGCAGCTCAAGACTAGCCGGGCTTACAGATACGCAGTATTTT. Combining the CDR3 with reference TRBV7-2 and TRBJ2-3 gives the whole variable domain GAGVSQSPSNKVTEKGKDVELRCDPISGHTALYWYRQSLGQGLEFLIYFQGNSAPDKSGLPSDRFSAERTGGSVSTLTIQRTQQEDSAVYLCASSSRLAGLTDTQYFGPGTRLTVL.

Turning to this clone: Other DNA sequences in this specimen translate into the identical CDR3. The genes are TRBV18 and TRBJ2-7, with a possible D match to TRBD1 (5 bases). CDR3 length equals 12 residues. Trimming took off 2 bases at V and 3 bases at J, with 5 bases between the two ends. Germline CDR1 and CDR2: KGHSH and LQKENI. DNA for the CDR3: TGTGCCAGCTCACCAGACAGCTACGAGCAGTACTTC. Its protein product is CASSPDSYEQYF.